Below are 8 T cell receptor beta chains sequenced from a single sample in a study of blood T cell repertoires in COVID-19. The method was immunoSEQ multiplex PCR; TCRdb's version includes in-frame clones alone and lacks a portion of them. This sample has 72,000 or so clones, with approximately 85% found just once. The sample was peripheral blood. The source is an elderly woman with active or convalescent COVID-19.

The chain links TRBV2 to TRBJ2-6; no firm D call. The ends were cut back, 6 bases at V and 6 bases at J, with 12 bases in the middle. CDR1 and CDR2 from the germline V gene are SNHLY and FYNNEI. This CDR3 is built from 14 residues. DNA for the CDR3: TGTGCCAGCAGGGTCGAGGTTGTGGCCAACGTCCTGACTTTC. It codes for CASRVEVVANVLTF.

The V gene is TRBV7-8, the J gene TRBJ2-7, with 7 positions matching TRBD2. Per the germline V gene, CDR1 is SGHVS and CDR2 is FQNEAQ. The CDR3 contains 13 residues. V was pared by 2 bases and J by 2 bases, with 0 bases of the junction left unmatched. CDR3 in DNA: TGTGCCAGCAGCTTAACTAGCGCCTACGAGCAGTACTTC. Amino acid sequence: CASSLTSAYEQYF.

The count of this clone is one. The chain carries TRBV7-2 and TRBJ1-2, with TRBD1 matching 8 bases. The germline gives CDR1 SGHTA, CDR2 FQGNSA. This CDR3 spans 14 amino acids. J lost 4 bases, V lost 7 bases, and 8 bases had no gene match. The CDR3 sequence: CASIRTGSFYGYTF. Written as DNA, the CDR3 is TGTGCCAGCATCCGGACAGGGAGTTTCTATGGCTACACCTTC.

The V and J genes are TRBV4-3 and TRBJ1-2; 7 bases agree with TRBD1. Germline V gene lookup returns CDR1 LGHNA and CDR2 YSLEER. Trimming removed 2 bases from V and 8 bases from J; junction bases left unmatched: 11. The CDR3 is 15 amino acids. CDR3 nucleotides: TGCGCCAGCAGCCAAAATCCCAAGGGGGCAGAAGGCTACACCTTC. It specifies CASSQNPKGAEGYTF.

This clone was counted between two and nine times. The rearrangement uses TRBV7-9 and TRBJ1-1; TRBD1 aligns across 7 bases. Trimming cost V 5 bases and J 1 base; bases outside gene matches: 7. CDR3 length equals 15 residues. CDR1 SEHNR and CDR2 FQNEAQ come from the germline V gene (reference sequence). The CDR3 loop reads CASSPPGTANTEAFF. CDR3 coding DNA: TGTGCCAGCAGCCCGCCCGGGACAGCGAACACTGAAGCTTTCTTT.

The rearrangement joins TRBV10-1 to TRBJ2-5; 10 bases match TRBD2. This CDR3 is built from 14 residues. The germline gives CDR1 WNHNN, CDR2 SYGVQD (reference sequence). V trimming: 10 bases; J trimming: 2 bases; junction bases outside the gene matches: 7. The CDR3 DNA follows: TGCGCCAAACAAAAGCGGGGGGGTCAAGAGACCCAGTACTTC. This translates into CAKQKRGGQETQYF.

The chain combines TRBV7-2 with TRBJ2-2; unclear D gene. The CDR3 is 13 amino acids. The germline V gene encodes CDR1 SGHTA and CDR2 FQGNSA. V was trimmed by 4 bases and J by 4 bases, leaving 7 bases between them. The chain's CDR3 is CASSSTRTGELFF. The CDR3 DNA sequence: TGTGCCAGCAGCTCTACCCGCACCGGGGAGCTGTTTTTT.

This clone was picked up one time. The chain is built from TRBV4-1 and TRBJ1-2; 9 bases fit TRBD1. The CDR3 is made up of 14 amino acids. CDR1 is MGHRA, CDR2 YSYEKL, per germline. Trimming removed 1 base from V and 6 bases from J; junction bases left unmatched: 3. In DNA, the CDR3 is TGCGCCAGCAGCCAAGGGGACAGGGTTAATGGCTACACCTTC. Translating gives CASSQGDRVNGYTF.